This T cell receptor beta chain was recovered during a study of blood T cell repertoires in COVID-19. Turning to the study itself: In each case, the material was cDNA or gDNA derived from T cells, B-cell-depleted T cells, or PBMCs.

Original processing methods: Nucleated cell counts were estimated from reference gene primer amplification. Here immunoSEQ multiplex PCR was the method, and the copy in TCRdb shows in-frame clones only, minus some. The V and J calls and clone size come from that table; D and trimming were worked out from the DNA. Among over 250,000 clones listed, roughly 85% were seen once. The CDR3 totals 14 residues. Trimming removed 4 bases at V and 2 bases at J, with 12 bases between. CDR1 is SQVTM and CDR2 is ANQGSEA in the germline V gene. The sample comprised peripheral blood. The V gene is TRBV29-1, the J gene TRBJ2-1; D unclear. This TCR was recovered from a man aged 50 to 60 with active or convalescent COVID-19. The CDR3: CSVAAIGAYNEQFF. The CDR3 nucleotides are TGCAGCGTTGCGGCGATTGGAGCCTACAATGAGCAGTTCTTC.